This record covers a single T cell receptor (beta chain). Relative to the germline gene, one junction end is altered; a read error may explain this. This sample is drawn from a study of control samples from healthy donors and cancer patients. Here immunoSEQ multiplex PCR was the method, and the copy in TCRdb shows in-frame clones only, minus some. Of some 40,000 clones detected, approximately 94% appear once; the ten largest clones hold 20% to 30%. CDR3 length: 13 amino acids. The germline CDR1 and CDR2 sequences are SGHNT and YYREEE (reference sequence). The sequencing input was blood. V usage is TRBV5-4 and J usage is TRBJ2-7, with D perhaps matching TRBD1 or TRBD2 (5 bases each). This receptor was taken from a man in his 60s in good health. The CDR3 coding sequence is TGTGCCAGCAGATTGGACAATGGGGGCGAGCAGTACTTC. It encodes CASRLDNGGEQYF.